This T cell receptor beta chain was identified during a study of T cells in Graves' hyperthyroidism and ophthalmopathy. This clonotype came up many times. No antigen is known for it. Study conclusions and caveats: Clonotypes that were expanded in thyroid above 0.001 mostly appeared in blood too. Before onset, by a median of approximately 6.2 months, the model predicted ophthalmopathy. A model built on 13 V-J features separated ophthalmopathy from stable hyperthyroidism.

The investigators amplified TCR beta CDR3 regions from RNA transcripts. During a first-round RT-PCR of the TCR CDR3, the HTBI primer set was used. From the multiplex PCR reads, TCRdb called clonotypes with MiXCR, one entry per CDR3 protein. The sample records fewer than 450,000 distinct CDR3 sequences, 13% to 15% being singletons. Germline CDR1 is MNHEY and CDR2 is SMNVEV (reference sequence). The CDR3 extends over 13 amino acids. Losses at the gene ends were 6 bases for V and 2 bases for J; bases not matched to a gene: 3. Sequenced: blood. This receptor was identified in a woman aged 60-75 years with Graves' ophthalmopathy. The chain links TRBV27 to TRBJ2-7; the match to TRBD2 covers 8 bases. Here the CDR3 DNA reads TGTGCCAGCAGCATCGGGAGGGCCTACGAGCAGTACTTC. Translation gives CASSIGRAYEQYF.